The T cell receptor (beta chain) described here comes from a study of shared clonotypes between healthy human individuals. Libraries were prepared by immunoSEQ multiplex PCR; TCRdb keeps only in-frame clonotypes and omits some of them. The sample lists roughly 2 million clones; approximately 94% were seen once. J gave up 7 bases and V 2 bases, and 5 bases lay outside the gene matches. CDR3 length: 14 residues. Looked up from germline, CDR1 is MNHEY and CDR2 is SMNVEV (reference sequence). Naive CD8 cells, CD45RO-negative and positively selected for CCR7, excluded terminally differentiated effector memory CD45RA+ cells.

The chain couples TRBV27 to TRBJ2-1; TRBD2 agrees at 7 bases. The sequencing sample was made of naive CD8+ T cells sorted from blood. The receptor's source is a man younger than 35 in good health. CDR3 loop: CASSLQVGGNEQFF. In nucleotides, the CDR3 is TGTGCCAGCAGTTTACAGGTCGGGGGGAATGAGCAGTTCTTC.